This is a list of T cell receptor beta chains from one sample in a study of OX40 agonist ivuxolimab in advanced cancers. Clones were sequenced by immunoSEQ multiplex PCR, and TCRdb holds only the in-frame ones, with some missing. This sample has 30,000 to 45,000 clones, with roughly 91% found just once. The sequenced sample was CD4+ or CD8+ T cells sorted from blood, obtained in a trial of the OX40 agonist ivuxolimab. Source of these receptors: an adult with an advanced solid tumor such as melanoma, head and neck, liver or kidney cancer. Both conserved end residues are trimmed from each CDR3. The order of the fields is J gene, D gene, V gene, CDR3 protein. D genes are given only for firm matches.

TRBJ2-7	TRBD2	TRBV9	ASSEDSGSSYEQY
TRBJ1-1	NA	TRBV11-2	ASRGGYTEAF
TRBJ2-5	TRBD1	TRBV13	ASSLGQFEYQETQY
TRBJ2-7	TRBD1	TRBV4-3	ASSHQGQGKEQY
TRBJ2-2	NA	TRBV2	ASRDFNRAGELF
TRBJ2-3	TRBD1	TRBV11-2	ASRIQGGTDTQY
TRBJ2-4	NA	TRBV4-1	ASSQGGMLAKNIQY
TRBJ2-1	TRBD2	TRBV9	ASSPTSRNNEQF
TRBJ2-4	TRBD1	TRBV13	ASSLAGQLENIQY
TRBJ2-1	NA	TRBV5-6	ASSLRASYNEQF
TRBJ2-7	NA	TRBV18	ASSPRDGRDSANYEQY
TRBJ2-7	TRBD2	TRBV13	ASSLLGTSGPYEQY
TRBJ2-1	TRBD2	TRBV19	AISPFGTSGTVL
TRBJ2-7	TRBD1	TRBV27	ASSLQGAQYEQY
TRBJ2-7	NA	TRBV5-4	ASSSNRDYEQY
TRBJ2-1	TRBD2	TRBV7-3	ASSLDISGDEQF
TRBJ2-7	NA	TRBV21-1	ASSKEGARSSYEQY
TRBJ1-5	TRBD1	TRBV5-1	ASSVTGTGYFNSNQPQH
TRBJ2-7	TRBD2	TRBV4-1	ASSQLAPGLVGSYEQY
TRBJ2-1	NA	TRBV6-1	ASSERGSGIEQF
TRBJ2-3	NA	TRBV15	ATRIGSTDTQY
TRBJ2-3	NA	TRBV7-9	ASSLGLDTQY
TRBJ2-2	TRBD2	TRBV9	ASSTSGSGTGELF
TRBJ2-5	NA	TRBV7-2	ASSLAFQGETQY
TRBJ2-7	NA	TRBV10-3	AIKGPGPDEQY
TRBJ2-5	TRBD2	TRBV7-9	ASSLGGLAGVWETQY
TRBJ1-5	NA	TRBV19	ASSIDTNIVVQPQH
TRBJ2-1	TRBD2	TRBV2	ASTLAGDVYEQF
TRBJ1-5	TRBD1	TRBV19	ASSLTGHGNQPQH
TRBJ2-7	NA	TRBV28	ATRRQGDEQY
TRBJ1-2	TRBD1	TRBV11-2	ASSIRDRDGYT
TRBJ2-2	NA	TRBV11-2	ASSLGTGELF
TRBJ1-2	NA	TRBV4-1	ASSLLDTSNYGYT
TRBJ1-1	NA	TRBV7-3	ASTRWKAPKKHTEAF
TRBJ2-3	TRBD1	TRBV6-5	ASRRQGQQY
TRBJ2-7	NA	TRBV27	ASSRNGAREQY
TRBJ2-7	TRBD2	TRBV18	ASSPAQRDYEQY
TRBJ2-1	TRBD2	TRBV5-1	ASSSRTSVAYNEQF
TRBJ2-7	NA	TRBV5-6	ASSPFGGGYEQY
TRBJ2-6	NA	TRBV5-6	ASSLAPRPRGSGANVLT
TRBJ2-5	TRBD2	TRBV9	ASSVDWASGKYETQY
TRBJ2-5	NA	TRBV29-1	SVEDGTSPETQY
TRBJ2-2	TRBD1	TRBV11-2	ASSLAGGLNTGELF
TRBJ2-7	NA	TRBV19	ASSPWGGEQY
TRBJ2-7	TRBD2	TRBV4-2	ASSQETSGRGYEQY
TRBJ2-2	NA	TRBV9	ASSVVSSGELF
TRBJ2-7	TRBD1	TRBV5-1	ASSFGTGAYEQY
TRBJ2-5	NA	TRBV10-2	ASSELKGAGETQY